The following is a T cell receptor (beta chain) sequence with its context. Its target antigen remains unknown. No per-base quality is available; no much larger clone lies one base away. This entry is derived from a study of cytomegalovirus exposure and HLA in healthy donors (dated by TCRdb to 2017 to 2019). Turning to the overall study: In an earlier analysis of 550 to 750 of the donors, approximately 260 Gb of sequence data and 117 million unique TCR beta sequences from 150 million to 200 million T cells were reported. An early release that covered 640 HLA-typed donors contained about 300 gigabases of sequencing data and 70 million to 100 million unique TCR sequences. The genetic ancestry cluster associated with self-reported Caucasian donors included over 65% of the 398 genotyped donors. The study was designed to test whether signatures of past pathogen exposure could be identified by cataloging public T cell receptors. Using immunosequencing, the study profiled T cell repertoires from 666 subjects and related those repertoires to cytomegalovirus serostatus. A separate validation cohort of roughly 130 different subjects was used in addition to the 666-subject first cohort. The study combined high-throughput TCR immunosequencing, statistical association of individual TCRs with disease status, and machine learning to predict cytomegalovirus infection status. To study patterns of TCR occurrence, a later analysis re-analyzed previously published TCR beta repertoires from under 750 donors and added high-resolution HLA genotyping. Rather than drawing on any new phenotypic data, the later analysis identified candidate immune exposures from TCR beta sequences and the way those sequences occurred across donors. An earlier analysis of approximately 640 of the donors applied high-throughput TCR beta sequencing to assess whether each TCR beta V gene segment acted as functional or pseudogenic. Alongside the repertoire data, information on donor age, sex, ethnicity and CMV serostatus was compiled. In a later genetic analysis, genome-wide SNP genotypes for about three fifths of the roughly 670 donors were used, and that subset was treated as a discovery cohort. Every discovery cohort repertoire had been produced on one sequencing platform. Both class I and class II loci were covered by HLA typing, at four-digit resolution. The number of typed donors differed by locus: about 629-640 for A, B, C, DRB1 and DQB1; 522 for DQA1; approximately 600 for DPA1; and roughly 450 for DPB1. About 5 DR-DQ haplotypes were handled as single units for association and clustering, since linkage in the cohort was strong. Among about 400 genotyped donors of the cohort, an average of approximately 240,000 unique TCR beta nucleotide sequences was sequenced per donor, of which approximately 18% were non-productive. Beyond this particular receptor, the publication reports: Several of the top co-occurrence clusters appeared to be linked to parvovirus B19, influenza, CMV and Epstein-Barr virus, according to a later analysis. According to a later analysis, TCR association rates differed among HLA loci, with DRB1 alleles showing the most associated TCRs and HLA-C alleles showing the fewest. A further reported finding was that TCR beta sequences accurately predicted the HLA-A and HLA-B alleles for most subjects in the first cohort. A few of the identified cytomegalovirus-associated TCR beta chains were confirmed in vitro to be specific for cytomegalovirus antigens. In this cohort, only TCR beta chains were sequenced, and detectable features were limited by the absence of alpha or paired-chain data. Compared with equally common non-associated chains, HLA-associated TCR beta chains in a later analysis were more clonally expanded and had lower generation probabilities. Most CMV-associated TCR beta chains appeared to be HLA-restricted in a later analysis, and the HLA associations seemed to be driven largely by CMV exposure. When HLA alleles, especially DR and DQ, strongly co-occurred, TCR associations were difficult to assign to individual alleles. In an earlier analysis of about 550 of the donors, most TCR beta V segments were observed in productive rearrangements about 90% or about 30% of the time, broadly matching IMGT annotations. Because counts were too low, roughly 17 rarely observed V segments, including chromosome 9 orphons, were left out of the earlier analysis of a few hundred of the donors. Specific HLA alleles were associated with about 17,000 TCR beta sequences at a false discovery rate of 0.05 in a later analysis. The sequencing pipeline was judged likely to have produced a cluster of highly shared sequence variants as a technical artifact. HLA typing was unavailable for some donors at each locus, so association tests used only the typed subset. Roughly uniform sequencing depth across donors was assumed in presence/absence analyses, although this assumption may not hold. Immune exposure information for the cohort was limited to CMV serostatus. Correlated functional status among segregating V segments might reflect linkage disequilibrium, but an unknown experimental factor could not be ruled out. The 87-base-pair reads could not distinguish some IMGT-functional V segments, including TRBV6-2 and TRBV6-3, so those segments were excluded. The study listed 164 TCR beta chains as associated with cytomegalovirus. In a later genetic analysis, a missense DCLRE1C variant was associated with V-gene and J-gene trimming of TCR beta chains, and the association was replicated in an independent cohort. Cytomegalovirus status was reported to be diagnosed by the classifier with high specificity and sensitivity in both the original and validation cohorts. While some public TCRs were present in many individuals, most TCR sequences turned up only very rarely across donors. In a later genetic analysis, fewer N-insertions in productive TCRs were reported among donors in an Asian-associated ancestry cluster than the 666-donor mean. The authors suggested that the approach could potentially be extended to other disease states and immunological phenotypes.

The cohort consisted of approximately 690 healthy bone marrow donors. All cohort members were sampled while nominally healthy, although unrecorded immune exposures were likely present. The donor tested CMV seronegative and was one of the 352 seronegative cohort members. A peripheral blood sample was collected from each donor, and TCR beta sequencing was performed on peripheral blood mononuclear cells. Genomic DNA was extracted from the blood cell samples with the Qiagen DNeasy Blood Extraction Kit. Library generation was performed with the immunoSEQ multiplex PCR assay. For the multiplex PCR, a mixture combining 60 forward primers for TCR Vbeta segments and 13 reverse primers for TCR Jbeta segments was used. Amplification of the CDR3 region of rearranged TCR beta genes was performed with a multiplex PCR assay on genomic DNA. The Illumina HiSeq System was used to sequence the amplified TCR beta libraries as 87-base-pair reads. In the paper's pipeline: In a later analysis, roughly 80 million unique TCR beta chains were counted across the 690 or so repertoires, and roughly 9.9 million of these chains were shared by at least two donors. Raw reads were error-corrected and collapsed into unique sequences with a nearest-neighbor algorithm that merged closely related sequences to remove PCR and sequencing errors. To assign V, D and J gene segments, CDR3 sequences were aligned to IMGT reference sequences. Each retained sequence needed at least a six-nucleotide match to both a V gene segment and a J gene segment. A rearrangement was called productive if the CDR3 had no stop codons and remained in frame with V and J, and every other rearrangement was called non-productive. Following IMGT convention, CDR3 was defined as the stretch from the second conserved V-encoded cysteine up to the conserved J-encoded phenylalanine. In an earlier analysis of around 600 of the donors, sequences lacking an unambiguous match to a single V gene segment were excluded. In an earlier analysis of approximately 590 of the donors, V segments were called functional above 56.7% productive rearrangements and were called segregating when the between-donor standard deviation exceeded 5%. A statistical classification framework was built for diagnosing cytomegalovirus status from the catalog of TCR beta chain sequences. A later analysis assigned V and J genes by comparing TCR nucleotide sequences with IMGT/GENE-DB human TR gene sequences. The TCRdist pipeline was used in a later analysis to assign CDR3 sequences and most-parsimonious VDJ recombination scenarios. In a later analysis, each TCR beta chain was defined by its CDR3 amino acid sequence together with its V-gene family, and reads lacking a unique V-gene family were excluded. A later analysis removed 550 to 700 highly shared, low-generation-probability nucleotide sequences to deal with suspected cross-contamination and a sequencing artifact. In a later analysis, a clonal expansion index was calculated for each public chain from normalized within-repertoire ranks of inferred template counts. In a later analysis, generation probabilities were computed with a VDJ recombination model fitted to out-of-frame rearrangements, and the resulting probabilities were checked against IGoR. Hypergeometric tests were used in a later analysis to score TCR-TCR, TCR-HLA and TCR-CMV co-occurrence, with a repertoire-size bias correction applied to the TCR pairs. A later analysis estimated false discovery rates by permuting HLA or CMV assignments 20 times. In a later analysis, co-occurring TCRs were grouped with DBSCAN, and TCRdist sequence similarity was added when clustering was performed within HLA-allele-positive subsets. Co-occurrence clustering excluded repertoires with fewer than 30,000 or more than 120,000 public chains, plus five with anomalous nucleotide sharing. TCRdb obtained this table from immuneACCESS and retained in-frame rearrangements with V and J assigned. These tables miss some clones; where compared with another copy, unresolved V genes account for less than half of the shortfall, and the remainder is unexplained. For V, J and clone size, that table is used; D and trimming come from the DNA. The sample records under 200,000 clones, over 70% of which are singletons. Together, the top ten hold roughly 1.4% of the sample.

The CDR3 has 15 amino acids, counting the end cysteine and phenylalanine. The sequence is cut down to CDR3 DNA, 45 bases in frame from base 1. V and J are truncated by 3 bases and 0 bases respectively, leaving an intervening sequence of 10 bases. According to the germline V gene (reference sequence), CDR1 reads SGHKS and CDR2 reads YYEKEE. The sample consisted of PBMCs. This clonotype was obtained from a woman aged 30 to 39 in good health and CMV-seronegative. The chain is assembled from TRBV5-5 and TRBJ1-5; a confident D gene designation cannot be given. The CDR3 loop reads CASSSTSVSNQPQHF. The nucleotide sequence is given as TGTGCCAGCAGCTCGACATCTGTTAGCAATCAGCCCCAGCATTTT.